The rows below give T cell receptor beta chains drawn from one sample of a study of T cells in Graves' hyperthyroidism and ophthalmopathy. TCRdb called the multiplex PCR reads again in MiXCR, with one record for every CDR3 protein. The table includes 500,000 to 600,000 distinct CDR3 sequences, more than 45% detected once. The sample comprised peripheral blood or thyroid tissue (not recorded which). The receptors derive from a woman aged 18 to 35 with Graves' hyperthyroidism. Each CDR3 is given with its conserved first and last residue. The D gene is left open where the match is weak. Part of the rows lack a size; the others show once, few, many or a class for expanded clones.

v_gene	abundance	d_gene	j_gene	CDR3aa	CDR3nt
TRBV7-8	once	TRBD2	TRBJ2-5	CASSYPSGGYQETQYF	TGTGCCAGCAGTTACCCATCCGGGGGGTACCAAGAGACCCAGTACTTC
TRBV29-1	.	TRBD1	TRBJ1-3	CSVSPGQGVSGNTIYF	TGCAGCGTGTCACCGGGACAGGGGGTCTCTGGAAACACCATATATTTT
TRBV7-9	.	.	TRBJ1-1	CASSYSMGVLTEAFF	TGTGCCAGCAGTTACTCGATGGGGGTCCTCACTGAAGCTTTCTTT
TRBV19	few	TRBD1	TRBJ2-3	CASSTRQGATDTQYF	TGTGCCAGTAGTACCCGACAGGGAGCCACAGATACGCAGTATTTT
TRBV6-5	.	TRBD1	TRBJ2-5	CASSRTGTGGRETQYF	TGTGCCAGCAGCCGAACCGGGACAGGGGGGAGAGAGACCCAGTACTTC
TRBV12-3/TRBV12-4	.	TRBD1	TRBJ1-1	CASRTGTGVEAFF	TGTGCCAGCAGGACCGGGACAGGGGTTGAAGCTTTCTTT
TRBV2	.	.	TRBJ2-1	CASRQGLSSYNEQFF	TGTGCCAGCAGGCAGGGCCTGAGCTCCTACAATGAGCAGTTCTTC
TRBV7-3	many	TRBD2	TRBJ2-5	CASSLAGEGETQYF	TGTGCCAGCAGCCTAGCGGGAGAGGGAGAGACCCAGTACTTC
TRBV24-1	many	.	TRBJ1-5	CATSGGTFQPQHF	TGTGCCACCAGTGGCGGAACATTTCAGCCCCAGCATTTT
TRBV2	many	TRBD1	TRBJ1-2	CASSEEGQGHGYTF	TGTGCCAGCAGTGAAGAGGGACAGGGCCATGGCTACACCTTC
TRBV6-5	few	.	TRBJ1-5	CASSYDRGSNQPQHF	TGTGCCAGCAGTTATGATAGGGGTAGCAATCAGCCCCAGCATTTT
TRBV7-8	many	.	TRBJ2-1	CASSSSGRGNEQFF	TGTGCCAGCAGCTCCTCGGGACGTGGGAATGAGCAGTTCTTC
TRBV4-3	many	.	TRBJ1-1	CASSQDNGLYTEAFF	TGCGCCAGCAGCCAAGATAATGGGCTTTACACTGAAGCTTTCTTT
TRBV15	many	.	TRBJ1-5	CATRGRGGNQPQHF	TGTGCCACCAGGGGGAGGGGGGGCAATCAGCCCCAGCATTTT
TRBV20-1	.	TRBD2	TRBJ2-5	CSANGTSGDQETQYF	TGCAGTGCTAACGGGACTAGCGGAGATCAAGAGACCCAGTACTTC
TRBV30	.	.	TRBJ1-3	CAWRRLSSGNTIYF	TGTGCCTGGAGAAGGCTTTCCTCTGGAAACACCATATATTTT
TRBV5-1	many	.	TRBJ1-2	CASSLGESFNYGYTF	TGCGCCAGCAGCTTGGGTGAAAGTTTTAACTATGGCTACACCTTC
TRBV2	.	TRBD2	TRBJ2-1	CASNRHFSGIGNEQFF	TGTGCCAGCAATCGCCACTTTAGCGGGATCGGTAATGAGCAGTTCTTC
TRBV29-1	once	TRBD1	TRBJ1-1	CSVEGQGGPEAFF	TGCAGCGTTGAGGGACAGGGAGGCCCTGAAGCTTTCTTT
TRBV2	many	.	TRBJ1-1	CAGQTREDTEAFF	TGTGCCGGCCAGACCCGGGAGGACACTGAAGCTTTCTTT
TRBV2	many	.	TRBJ2-5	CASKRWFQETQYF	TGTGCCAGCAAGAGGTGGTTCCAAGAGACCCAGTACTTC
TRBV20-1	.	.	TRBJ2-7	CSATGATVYEQYF	TGCAGTGCCACGGGGGCCACTGTCTACGAGCAGTACTTC
TRBV2	many	.	TRBJ1-2	CASYGGANGYTF	TGTGCCAGCTACGGGGGGGCCAACGGCTACACCTTC
TRBV7-9	many	TRBD2	TRBJ2-5	CASSLGRLAGQETQYF	TGTGCCAGCAGCTTAGGCCGACTAGCGGGGCAAGAGACCCAGTACTTC
TRBV4-2	.	TRBD2	TRBJ2-5	CASSPTSGEHQETQYF	TGTGCCAGCAGCCCAACTAGCGGGGAACACCAAGAGACCCAGTACTTC
TRBV5-1	many	.	TRBJ2-7	CASRLGDRTSYEQYF	TGCGCCAGCAGATTAGGAGACAGAACCTCCTACGAGCAGTACTTC
TRBV29-1	.	.	TRBJ1-2	CSEEGSGYGYTF	TGCAGTGAAGAGGGATCCGGCTATGGCTACACCTTC
TRBV29-1	.	TRBD2	TRBJ2-2	CSVEAPSRGLAGAGELFF	TGCAGCGTTGAAGCTCCCAGCAGAGGACTAGCGGGTGCCGGGGAGCTGTTTTTT
TRBV20-1	.	TRBD1	TRBJ2-6	CSASRDSSGANVLTF	TGCAGTGCTAGCCGGGACAGTTCTGGGGCCAACGTCCTGACTTTC
TRBV18	.	.	TRBJ2-3	CASSPPLRGTDTQYF	TGTGCCAGCTCACCACCATTGCGGGGCACAGATACGCAGTATTTT
TRBV5-1	many	.	TRBJ1-1	CASSLAAAANTEAFF	TGCGCCAGCAGCTTGGCCGCGGCGGCGAACACTGAAGCTTTCTTT
TRBV16	many	.	TRBJ1-3	CASSQLGRAFSGNTIYF	TGTGCCAGCAGCCAATTGGGAAGGGCGTTCTCTGGAAACACCATATATTTT
TRBV24-1	many	.	TRBJ2-7	CATSESDSSYEQYF	TGTGCCACCAGTGAATCAGACAGCTCCTACGAGCAGTACTTC
TRBV2	many	.	TRBJ2-5	CASKVGGLDTQYF	TGTGCCAGCAAGGTCGGCGGCTTAGACACCCAGTACTTC
TRBV5-1	many	.	TRBJ2-7	CASSLASAEGVYEQYF	TGCGCCAGCAGCTTGGCCTCAGCGGAAGGGGTCTACGAGCAGTACTTC
TRBV19	many	.	TRBJ2-7	CASSNGGALSEQYF	TGTGCCAGTAGTAACGGCGGGGCGTTAAGCGAGCAGTACTTC
TRBV7-9	.	.	TRBJ2-1	CASGERSYNEQFF	TGTGCCAGCGGGGAGCGGTCCTACAATGAGCAGTTCTTC
TRBV5-1	few	TRBD2	TRBJ2-7	CASSRWGGFNYEQYF	TGCGCCAGCAGCCGCTGGGGGGGTTTTAACTACGAGCAGTACTTC
TRBV14	many	TRBD1	TRBJ1-1	CASSHWTGGNTEAFF	TGTGCCAGCAGCCACTGGACAGGAGGGAACACTGAAGCTTTCTTT
TRBV12-5	.	.	TRBJ1-1	CASGLPPDGAEAFF	TGTGCTAGCGGTTTGCCTCCGGACGGAGCTGAAGCTTTCTTT
TRBV2	.	.	TRBJ2-7	CASSDMWDFEQYF	TGTGCCAGCAGTGATATGTGGGACTTCGAGCAGTACTTC
TRBV6-1	many	.	TRBJ2-6	CASRKVGANVLTF	TGTGCCAGCAGAAAGGTCGGGGCCAACGTCCTGACTTTC
TRBV7-2	.	.	TRBJ1-2	CASSLVGARSGGYTF	TGTGCCAGCAGCTTAGTGGGCGCCCGTTCTGGTGGCTACACCTTC
TRBV2	few	TRBD1	TRBJ1-5	CASSPGGQRNQPQHF	TGTGCCAGCTCACCAGGGGGACAACGGAATCAGCCCCAGCATTTT
TRBV29-1	.	.	TRBJ2-7	CSVSGLGLGLPIF	TGCAGCGTTAGTGGTTTGGGGTTGGGCCTACCTATTTTC
TRBV7-9	many	TRBD1	TRBJ2-7	CASSLRDRTYEQYF	TGTGCCAGCAGCCTCCGGGACAGAACCTACGAGCAGTACTTC
TRBV20-1	.	.	TRBJ2-5	CSAVGLGLQETQYF	TGCAGTGCTGTCGGACTGGGACTCCAAGAGACCCAGTACTTC